This note documents a single T cell receptor beta chain sequence. This CDR3 spans 16 amino acids. Germline CDR1 SEHNR, CDR2 FQNEAQ (reference sequence). Germline trimming cut 3 bases from V and 6 bases from J; bases unmatched to any gene: 9. The record originates from a study of blood T cell repertoires in COVID-19. Per the study methods: Estimation of nucleated cell counts was performed using reference gene primer amplification. The assay was immunoSEQ multiplex PCR, and TCRdb's table has in-frame clones only and misses some. Clonal size and the V and J genes are those of that table, whereas D and trimming came from the DNA. The sample consists of 300,000 to 450,000 clones, 85% of them appearing once.

This rearrangement joins TRBV7-9 to TRBJ1-4; TRBD1 matches 8 bases. The sequencing input was peripheral blood. The source of this sequence is a woman aged 18 to 35 with acute or convalescent COVID-19. The CDR3 protein is CASSFPGTGLHEKLFF. In nucleotides, the CDR3 is TGTGCCAGCAGCTTCCCCGGGACAGGCCTTCATGAAAAACTGTTTTTT.